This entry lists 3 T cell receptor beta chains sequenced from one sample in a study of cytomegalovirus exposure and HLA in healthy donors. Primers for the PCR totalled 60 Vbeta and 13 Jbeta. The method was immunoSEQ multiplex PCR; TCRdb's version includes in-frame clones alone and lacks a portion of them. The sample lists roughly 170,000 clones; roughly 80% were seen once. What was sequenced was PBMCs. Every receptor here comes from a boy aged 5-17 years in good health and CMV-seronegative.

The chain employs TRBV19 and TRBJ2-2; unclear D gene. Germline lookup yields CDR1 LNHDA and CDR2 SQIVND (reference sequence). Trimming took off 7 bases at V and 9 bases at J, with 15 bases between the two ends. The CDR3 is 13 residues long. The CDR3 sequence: CASTRLSPRELFF. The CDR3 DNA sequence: TGTGCCAGTACCAGGTTATCACCGAGGGAGCTGTTTTTT.

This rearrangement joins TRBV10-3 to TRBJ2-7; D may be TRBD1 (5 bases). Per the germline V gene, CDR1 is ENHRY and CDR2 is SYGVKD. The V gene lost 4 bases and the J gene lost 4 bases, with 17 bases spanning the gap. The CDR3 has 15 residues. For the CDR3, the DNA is TGTGCCATCAGTGGAAACACAGGTGATGCTTACGAGCAGTACTTC. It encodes CAISGNTGDAYEQYF.

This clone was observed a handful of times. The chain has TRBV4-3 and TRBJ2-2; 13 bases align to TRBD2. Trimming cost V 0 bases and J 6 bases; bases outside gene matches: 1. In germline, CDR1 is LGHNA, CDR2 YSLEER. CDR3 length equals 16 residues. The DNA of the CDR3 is TGCGCCAGCAGCCAAGATGGGACTAGCGGGGCCGGGGAGCTGTTTTTT. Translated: CASSQDGTSGAGELFF.